The clone carrying this T cell receptor beta chain was seen repeatedly, ten times or more. The data originate from a study of identical twins. Via MiXCR, TCRdb re-called the 5' RACE reads, giving one row per CDR3 protein. This table has 650,000 to 750,000 distinct CDR3 sequences, 21% appearing once. In germline, CDR1 is SEHNR, CDR2 FQNEAQ (reference sequence). This CDR3 is 14 amino acids long. V shed 4 bases, J shed 2 bases, and the junction held 4 bases outside the gene matches. These data also formed part of another study, on T cells expressing NK-cell markers. That report adds: A range of roughly 1.0-8% of CD8+ T cells consisted of dominant NKG2C+ clonotypes in several donors.

The clonotype originates from a woman younger than 30 in good health. Sequenced: PBMCs. The chain has TRBV7-9 and TRBJ2-7; 8 nucleotides match TRBD2. The CDR3 nucleotides are TGTGCCAGCAGCTCCTTTAGCGGGGCCTACGAGCAGTACTTC. Protein product: CASSSFSGAYEQYF.